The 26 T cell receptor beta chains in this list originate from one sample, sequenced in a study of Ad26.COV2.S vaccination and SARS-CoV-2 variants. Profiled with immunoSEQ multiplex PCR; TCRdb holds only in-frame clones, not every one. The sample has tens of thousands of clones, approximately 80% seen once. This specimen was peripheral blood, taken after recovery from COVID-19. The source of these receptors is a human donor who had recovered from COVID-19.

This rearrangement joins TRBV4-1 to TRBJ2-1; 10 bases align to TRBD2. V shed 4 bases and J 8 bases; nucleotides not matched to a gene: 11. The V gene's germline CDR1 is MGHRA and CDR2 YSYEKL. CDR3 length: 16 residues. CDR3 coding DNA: TGCGCCAGCAGCCCGGCCGAAGCGGGAGGGCCCCATGAGCAGTTCTTC. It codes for CASSPAEAGGPHEQFF.

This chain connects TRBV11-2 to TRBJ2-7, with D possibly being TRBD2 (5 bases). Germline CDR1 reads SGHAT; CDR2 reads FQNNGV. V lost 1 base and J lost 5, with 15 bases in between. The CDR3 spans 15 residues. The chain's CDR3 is CASSLGVHDGNEQYV. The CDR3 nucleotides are TGTGCCAGCAGCTTAGGGGTGCACGACGGGAACGAGCAGTACGTC.

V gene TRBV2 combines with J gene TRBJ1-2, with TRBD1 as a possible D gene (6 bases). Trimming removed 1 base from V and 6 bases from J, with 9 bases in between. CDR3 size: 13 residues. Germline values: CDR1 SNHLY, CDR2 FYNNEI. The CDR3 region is CASSEGTANGYTF. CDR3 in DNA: TGTGCCAGCAGTGAAGGGACAGCAAATGGCTACACCTTC.

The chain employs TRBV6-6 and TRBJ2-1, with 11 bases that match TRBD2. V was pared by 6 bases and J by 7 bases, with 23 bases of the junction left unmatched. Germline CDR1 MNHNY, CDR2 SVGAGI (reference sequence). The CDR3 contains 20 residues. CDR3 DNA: TGTGCCAGCAGCTACAACGCCCCCTTTAGCGGGAGGGAGATCTGGAATGAGCAGTTCTTC. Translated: CASSYNAPFSGREIWNEQFF.

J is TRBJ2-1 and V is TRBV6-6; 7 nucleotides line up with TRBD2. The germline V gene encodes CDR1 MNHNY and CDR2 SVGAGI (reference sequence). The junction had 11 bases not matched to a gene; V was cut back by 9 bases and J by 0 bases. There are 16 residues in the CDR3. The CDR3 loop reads CASLPLGGSSYNEQFF. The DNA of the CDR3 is TGTGCCAGTCTTCCTCTCGGCGGGAGCTCCTACAATGAGCAGTTCTTC.

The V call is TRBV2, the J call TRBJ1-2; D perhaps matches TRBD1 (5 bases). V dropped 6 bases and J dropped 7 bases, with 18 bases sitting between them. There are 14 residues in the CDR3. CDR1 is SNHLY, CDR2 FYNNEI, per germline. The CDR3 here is CASRPGRSTPGYTF. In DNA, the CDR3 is TGTGCCAGCAGGCCGGGACGCTCTACTCCTGGCTACACCTTC.

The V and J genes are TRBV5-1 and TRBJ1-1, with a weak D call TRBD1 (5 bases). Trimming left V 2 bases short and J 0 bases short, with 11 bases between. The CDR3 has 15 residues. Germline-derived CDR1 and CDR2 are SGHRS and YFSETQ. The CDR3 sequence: CASSFTGAMNTEAFF. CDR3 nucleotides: TGCGCCAGCAGCTTCACAGGAGCCATGAACACTGAAGCTTTCTTT.

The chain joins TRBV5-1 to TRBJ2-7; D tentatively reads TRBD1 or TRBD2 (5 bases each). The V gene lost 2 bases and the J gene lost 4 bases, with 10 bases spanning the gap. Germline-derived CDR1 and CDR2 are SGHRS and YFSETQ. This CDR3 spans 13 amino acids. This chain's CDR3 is CASSFGTRYEQYF. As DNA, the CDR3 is TGCGCCAGCAGCTTCGGGACCAGATACGAGCAGTACTTC.

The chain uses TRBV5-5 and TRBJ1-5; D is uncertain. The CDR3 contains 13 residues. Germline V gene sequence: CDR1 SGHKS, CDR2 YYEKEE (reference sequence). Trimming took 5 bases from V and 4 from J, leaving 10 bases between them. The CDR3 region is CASSPGRNQPQHF. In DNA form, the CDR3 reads TGTGCCAGCAGTCCCGGTAGGAATCAGCCCCAGCATTTT.

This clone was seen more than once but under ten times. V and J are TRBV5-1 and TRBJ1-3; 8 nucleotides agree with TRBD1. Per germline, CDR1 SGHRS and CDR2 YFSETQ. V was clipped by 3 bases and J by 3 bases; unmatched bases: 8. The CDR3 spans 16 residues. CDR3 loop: CASSSTGTGFGNTIYF. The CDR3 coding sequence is TGCGCCAGCAGCTCAACCGGGACAGGTTTTGGAAACACCATATATTTT.

CDR3 DNA sequence: TGTGCCAGCAGCTTAACGGGTAGGGGGCTCCTCTCTGGAAACACCATATATTTT. This translates into CASSLTGRGLLSGNTIYF. The chain carries TRBV7-2 and TRBJ1-3; 7 bases are a match to TRBD1. This CDR3 region has 18 residues. V dropped 2 bases and J dropped 0; count of bases not matched to a gene: 10. Germline assignment: CDR1 SGHTA and CDR2 FQGNSA.

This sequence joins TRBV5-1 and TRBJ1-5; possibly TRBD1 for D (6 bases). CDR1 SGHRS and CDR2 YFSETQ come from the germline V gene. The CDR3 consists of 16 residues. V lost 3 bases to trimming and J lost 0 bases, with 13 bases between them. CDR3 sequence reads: CASSWGDRNSNQPQHF. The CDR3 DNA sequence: TGCGCCAGCAGCTGGGGAGACAGGAATAGCAATCAGCCCCAGCATTTT.

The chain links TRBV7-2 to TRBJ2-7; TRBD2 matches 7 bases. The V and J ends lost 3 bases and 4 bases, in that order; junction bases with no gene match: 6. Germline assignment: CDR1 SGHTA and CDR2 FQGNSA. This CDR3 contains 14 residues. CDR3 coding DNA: TGTGCCAGCAGCTTTGGCGGGGGAAGATACGAGCAGTACTTC. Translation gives CASSFGGGRYEQYF.

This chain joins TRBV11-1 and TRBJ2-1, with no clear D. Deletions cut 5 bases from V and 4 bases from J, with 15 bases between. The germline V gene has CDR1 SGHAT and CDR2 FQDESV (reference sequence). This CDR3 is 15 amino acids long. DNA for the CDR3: TGTGCCAGCAGCCCCCAACGGGTCCTTTACAATGAGCAGTTCTTC. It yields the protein CASSPQRVLYNEQFF.

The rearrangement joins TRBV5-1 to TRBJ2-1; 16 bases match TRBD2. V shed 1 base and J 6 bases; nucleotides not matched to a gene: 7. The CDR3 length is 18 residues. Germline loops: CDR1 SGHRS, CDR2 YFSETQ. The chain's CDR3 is CASSLPGTSGRAGNEQFF. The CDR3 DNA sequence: TGCGCCAGCAGCTTGCCCGGGACTAGCGGGAGGGCGGGCAATGAGCAGTTCTTC.

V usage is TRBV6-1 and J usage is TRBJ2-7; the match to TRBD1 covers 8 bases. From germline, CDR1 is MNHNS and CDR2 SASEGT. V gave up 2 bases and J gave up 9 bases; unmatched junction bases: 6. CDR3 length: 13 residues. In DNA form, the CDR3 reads TGTGCCAGCAGTGAATGGCCAGGGGGCCCGCAGTACTTC. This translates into CASSEWPGGPQYF.

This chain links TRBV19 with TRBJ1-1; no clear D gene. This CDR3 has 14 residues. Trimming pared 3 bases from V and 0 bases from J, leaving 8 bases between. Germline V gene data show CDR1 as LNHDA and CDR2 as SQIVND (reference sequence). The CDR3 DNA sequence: TGTGCCAGTAGTATCCCATCCATGAACACTGAAGCTTTCTTT. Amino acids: CASSIPSMNTEAFF.

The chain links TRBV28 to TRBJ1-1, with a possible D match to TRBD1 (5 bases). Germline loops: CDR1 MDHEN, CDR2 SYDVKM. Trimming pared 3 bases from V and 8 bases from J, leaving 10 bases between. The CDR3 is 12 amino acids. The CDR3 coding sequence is TGTGCCAGCAGTTTGACGGGACGGGAAGCTTTCTTT. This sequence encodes CASSLTGREAFF.

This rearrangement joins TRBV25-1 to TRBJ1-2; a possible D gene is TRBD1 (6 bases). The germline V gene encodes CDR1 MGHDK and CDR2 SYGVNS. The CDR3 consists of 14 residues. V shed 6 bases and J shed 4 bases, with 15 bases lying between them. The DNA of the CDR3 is TGTGCCAGCAGGAAGGGGGAGGGAGTCTATGGCTACACCTTC. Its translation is CASRKGEGVYGYTF.

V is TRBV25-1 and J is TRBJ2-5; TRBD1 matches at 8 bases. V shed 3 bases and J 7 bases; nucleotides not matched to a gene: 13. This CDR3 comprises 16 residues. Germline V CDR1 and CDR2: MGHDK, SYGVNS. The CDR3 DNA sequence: TGTGCCAGCAGTGACCAAACCCAGGGGGCTTTTGGGACCCAGTACTTC. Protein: CASSDQTQGAFGTQYF.

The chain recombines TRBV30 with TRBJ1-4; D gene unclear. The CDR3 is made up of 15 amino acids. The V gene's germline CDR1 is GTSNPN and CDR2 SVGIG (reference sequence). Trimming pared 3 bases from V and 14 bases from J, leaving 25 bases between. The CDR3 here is CAWSSGLSRGDGLFF. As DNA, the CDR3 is TGTGCCTGGAGCTCTGGGCTAAGTCGCGGAGATGGTCTGTTTTTT.

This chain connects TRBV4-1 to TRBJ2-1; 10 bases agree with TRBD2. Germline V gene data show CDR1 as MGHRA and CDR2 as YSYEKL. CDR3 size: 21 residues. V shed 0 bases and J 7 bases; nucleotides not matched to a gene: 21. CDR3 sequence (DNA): TGCGCCAGCAGCCAAGAAGATGACGTTAGGCTAGCGGGAGTCCAACCAAATGAGCAGTTCTTC. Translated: CASSQEDDVRLAGVQPNEQFF.

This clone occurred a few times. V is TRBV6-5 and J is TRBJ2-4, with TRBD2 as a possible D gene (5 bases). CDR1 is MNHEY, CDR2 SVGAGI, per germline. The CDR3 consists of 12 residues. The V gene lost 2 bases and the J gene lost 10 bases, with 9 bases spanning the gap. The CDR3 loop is CASSYETTIQYF. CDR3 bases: TGTGCCAGCAGTTACGAGACTACAATTCAGTACTTC.

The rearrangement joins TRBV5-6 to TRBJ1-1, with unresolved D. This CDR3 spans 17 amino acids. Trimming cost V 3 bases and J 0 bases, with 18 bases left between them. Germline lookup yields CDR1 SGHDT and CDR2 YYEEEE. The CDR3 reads CASSSARVWAMNTEAFF. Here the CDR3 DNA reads TGTGCCAGCAGCTCAGCCCGGGTCTGGGCTATGAACACTGAAGCTTTCTTT.

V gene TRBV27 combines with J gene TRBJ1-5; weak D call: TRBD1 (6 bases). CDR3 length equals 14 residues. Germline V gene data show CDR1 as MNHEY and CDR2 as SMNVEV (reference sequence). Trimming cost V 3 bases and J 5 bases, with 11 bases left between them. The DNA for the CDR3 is TGTGCCAGCAGTTTTTCGGGGGCTGATCAGCCCCAGCATTTT. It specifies CASSFSGADQPQHF.

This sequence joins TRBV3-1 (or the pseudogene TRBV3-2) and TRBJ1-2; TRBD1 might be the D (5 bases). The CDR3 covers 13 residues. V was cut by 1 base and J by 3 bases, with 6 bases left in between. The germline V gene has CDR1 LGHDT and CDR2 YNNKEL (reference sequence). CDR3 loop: CASSQGGYYGYTF. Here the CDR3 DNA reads TGTGCCAGCAGCCAAGGGGGGTACTATGGCTACACCTTC.